Sequencing of this T cell receptor (beta chain) was carried out in a study of T cell clusters in autoimmune cytopenias. Turning to the study itself: TRB sequencing had a median approximately 50,000 reads and about 2,500 distinct clonotypes per sample.

Measured by frequency, this clonotype is medium-sized. One tube held mixed TRB-A and TRB-B primer pools for touch-down PCR. TCRdb reprocessed the multiplex PCR reads and reports one entry per CDR3 protein, with no DNA. This table lists approximately 13,000 distinct CDR3 sequences. TRB amplification used approximately 270 ng of peripheral blood genomic DNA. The sample also formed part of further work on T cell repertoires in aging, cancer and after chemotherapy. This second report adds: Loss of evenness, beyond lost richness, contributed to age-related TCR diversity decline in cancer patients.

The sample taken for sequencing was peripheral blood. The sequence derives from a human donor in good health.

CDR3 sequence reads: CASSLGGREPGETQYF. This chain joins TRBV11-3 and TRBJ2-5; TCRdb gives TRBD1 as the D gene, but with no DNA this cannot be confirmed. The CDR3 is 16 amino acids. Germline V gene data show CDR1 as SGHNT and CDR2 as YENEEA.